This TCR beta chain was sequenced for a study of shared clonotypes between healthy human individuals. Whole-study findings and limits: When naive CD4 clonotypes were compared across a few donors, 4% to 6.5% were shared. Naive subsets tended to show greater estimated richness than memory subsets.

The CDR3 has 13 amino acids. CDR1 is LNHNV, CDR2 YYDKDF, per germline (reference sequence). Repertoires were generated with immunoSEQ multiplex PCR, while TCRdb's copy carries only in-frame clones and drops some. The sample records approximately 2,300,000 clones, 92% being singletons. To note about this clone: Its cognate antigen is unknown. The junction and the germline gene differ at one end; a read error may be behind it.

This TCR derives from a man younger than 30 in good health. Some clones in this sample may be carry-over from other donors' samples. The source material was naive CD4+ T cells from PBMCs. Subset given: CD45RA+ positively selected. The V gene is TRBV15, the J gene TRBJ2-5; 11 nucleotides agree with TRBD2. The CDR3 coding sequence is TGTGCCACCAGCAGAGACGGGACTAGCGGAAGGAACTTC. Amino acids: CATSRDGTSGRNF.